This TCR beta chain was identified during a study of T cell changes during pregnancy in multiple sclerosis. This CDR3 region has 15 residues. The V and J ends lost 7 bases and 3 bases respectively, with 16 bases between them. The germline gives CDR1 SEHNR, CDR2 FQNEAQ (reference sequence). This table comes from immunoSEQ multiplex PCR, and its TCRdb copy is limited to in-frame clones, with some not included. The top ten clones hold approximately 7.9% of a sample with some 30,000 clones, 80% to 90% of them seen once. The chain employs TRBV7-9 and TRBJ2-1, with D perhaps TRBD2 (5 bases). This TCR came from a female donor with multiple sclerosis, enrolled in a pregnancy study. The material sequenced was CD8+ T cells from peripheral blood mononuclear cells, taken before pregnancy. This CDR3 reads CASNPSRSGYNEQFF. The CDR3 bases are TGTGCCAGCAACCCGAGCAGGAGCGGCTACAATGAGCAGTTCTTC.